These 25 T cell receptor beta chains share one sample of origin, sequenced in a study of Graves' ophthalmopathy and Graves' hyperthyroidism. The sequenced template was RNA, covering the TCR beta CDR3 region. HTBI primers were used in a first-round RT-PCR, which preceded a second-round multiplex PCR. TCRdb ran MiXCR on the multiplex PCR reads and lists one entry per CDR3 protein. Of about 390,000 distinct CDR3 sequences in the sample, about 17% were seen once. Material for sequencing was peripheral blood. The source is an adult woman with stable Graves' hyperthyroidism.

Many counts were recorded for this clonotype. The CDR3 spells CASSSGGGGGRAHEQYF. CDR3 in DNA: TGTGCCAGCAGTTCCGGGGGAGGCGGCGGGAGGGCCCACGAGCAGTACTTC. This sequence joins TRBV6-2 or TRBV6-3 and TRBJ2-7; 9 nucleotides align to TRBD2. The CDR3 has 17 residues. J was trimmed by 5 bases and V by 4 bases; bases with no gene match: 15. Germline CDR1 and CDR2: MNHEY and SVGEGT.

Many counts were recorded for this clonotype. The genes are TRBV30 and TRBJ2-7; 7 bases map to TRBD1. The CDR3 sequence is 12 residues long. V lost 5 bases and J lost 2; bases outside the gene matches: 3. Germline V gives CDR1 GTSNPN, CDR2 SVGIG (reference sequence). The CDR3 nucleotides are TGTGCCTGGGGGGACAGTACCTACGAGCAGTACTTC. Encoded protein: CAWGDSTYEQYF.

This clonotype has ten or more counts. The CDR3 reads CASSLKGTVTEAFF. As DNA, the CDR3 is TGTGCCAGCAGTTTAAAGGGGACAGTCACTGAAGCTTTCTTT. The chain joins TRBV28 to TRBJ1-1, with 7 positions matching TRBD1. The CDR3 loop spans 14 amino acids. Germline trimming cut 2 bases from V and 4 bases from J; bases unmatched to any gene: 4. Germline assignment: CDR1 MDHEN and CDR2 SYDVKM.

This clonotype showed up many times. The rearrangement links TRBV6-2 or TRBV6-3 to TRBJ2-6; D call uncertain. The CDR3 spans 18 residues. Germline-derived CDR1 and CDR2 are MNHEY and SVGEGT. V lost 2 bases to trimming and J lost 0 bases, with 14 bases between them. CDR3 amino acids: CASSYHPGGVSGANVLTF. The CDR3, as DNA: TGTGCCAGCAGTTACCACCCTGGTGGGGTCTCTGGGGCCAACGTCCTGACTTTC.

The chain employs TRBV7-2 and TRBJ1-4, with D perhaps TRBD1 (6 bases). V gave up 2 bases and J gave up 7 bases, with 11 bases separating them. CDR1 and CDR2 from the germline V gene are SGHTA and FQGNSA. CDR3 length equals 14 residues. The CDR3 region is CASSLQGHLEKLFF. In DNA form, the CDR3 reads TGTGCCAGCAGCTTACAGGGACACCTTGAAAAACTGTTTTTT. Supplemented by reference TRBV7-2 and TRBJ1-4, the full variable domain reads GAGVSQSPSNKVTEKGKDVELRCDPISGHTALYWYRQSLGQGLEFLIYFQGNSAPDKSGLPSDRFSAERTGGSVSTLTIQRTQQEDSAVYLCASSLQGHLEKLFFGSGTQLSVL.

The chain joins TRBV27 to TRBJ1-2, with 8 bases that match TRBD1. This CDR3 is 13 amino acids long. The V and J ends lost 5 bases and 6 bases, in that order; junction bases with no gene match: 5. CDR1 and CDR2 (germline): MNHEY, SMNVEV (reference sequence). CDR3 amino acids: CASSADRAHGYTF. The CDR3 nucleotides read TGTGCCAGCAGTGCGGACAGGGCTCATGGCTACACCTTC.

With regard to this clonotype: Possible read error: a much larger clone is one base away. CDR3 DNA: TGTGTCAGCTCAAGGGGCCTCGGCACTGAAGCTTTCTTT. Amino acid sequence: CVSSRGLGTEAFF. The V and J genes are TRBV19 and TRBJ1-1; possible D gene TRBD1, 5 bases. The V gene's germline CDR1 is LNHDA and CDR2 SQIVND (reference sequence). The CDR3 extends over 13 amino acids.

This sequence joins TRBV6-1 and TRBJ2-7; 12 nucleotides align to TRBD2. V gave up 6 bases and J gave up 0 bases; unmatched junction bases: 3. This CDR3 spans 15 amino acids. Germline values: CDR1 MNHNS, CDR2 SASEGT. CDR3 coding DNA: TGTGCCAGCAGACGGACTAGCGGGGACTCCTACGAGCAGTACTTC. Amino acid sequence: CASRRTSGDSYEQYF.

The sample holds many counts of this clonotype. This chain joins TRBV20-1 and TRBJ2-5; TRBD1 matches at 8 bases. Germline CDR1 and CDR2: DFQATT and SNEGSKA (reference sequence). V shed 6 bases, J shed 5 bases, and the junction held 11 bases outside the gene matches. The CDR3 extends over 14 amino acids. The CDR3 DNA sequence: TGCAGTGCAGAACGACAGGGGAGTTCGGAGACCCAGTACTTC. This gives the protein CSAERQGSSETQYF.

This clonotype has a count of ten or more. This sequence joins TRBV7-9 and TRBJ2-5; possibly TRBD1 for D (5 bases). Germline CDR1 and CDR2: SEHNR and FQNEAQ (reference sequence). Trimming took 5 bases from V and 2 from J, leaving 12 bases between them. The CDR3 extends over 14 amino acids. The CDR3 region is CASSRTTGQETQYF. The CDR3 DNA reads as TGTGCCAGCAGCCGGACAACGGGTCAAGAGACCCAGTACTTC.

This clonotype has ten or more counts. CDR3 sequence (DNA): TGCAGTGCAGACAGTCCCCTAGCCAAAAACATTCAGTACTTC. Its protein product is CSADSPLAKNIQYF. The chain recombines TRBV20-1 with TRBJ2-4; possibly TRBD1 for D (5 bases). Per germline, CDR1 DFQATT and CDR2 SNEGSKA (reference sequence). Trimming took 6 bases from V and 0 from J, leaving 12 bases between them. The CDR3 spans 14 residues.

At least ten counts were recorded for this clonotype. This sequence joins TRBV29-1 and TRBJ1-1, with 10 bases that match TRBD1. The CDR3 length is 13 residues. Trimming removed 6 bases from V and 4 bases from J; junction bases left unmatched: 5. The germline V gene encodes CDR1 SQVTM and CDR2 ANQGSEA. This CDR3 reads CSVYRDRGTEAFF. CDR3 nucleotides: TGCAGCGTCTACCGGGACAGGGGCACTGAAGCTTTCTTT.

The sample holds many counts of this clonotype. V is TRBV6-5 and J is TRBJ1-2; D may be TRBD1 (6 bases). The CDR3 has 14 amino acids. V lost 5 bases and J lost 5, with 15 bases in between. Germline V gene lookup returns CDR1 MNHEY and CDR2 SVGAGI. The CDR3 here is CASSTGQQDYGYTF. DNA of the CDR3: TGTGCCAGCAGTACCGGACAGCAAGATTATGGCTACACCTTC.

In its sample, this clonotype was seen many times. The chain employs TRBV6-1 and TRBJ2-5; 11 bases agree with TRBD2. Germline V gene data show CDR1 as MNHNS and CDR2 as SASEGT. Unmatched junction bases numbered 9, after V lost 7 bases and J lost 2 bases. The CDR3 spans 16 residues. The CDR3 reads CASTQGLAGLQETQYF. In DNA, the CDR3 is TGTGCCAGCACCCAAGGACTAGCGGGCCTACAAGAGACCCAGTACTTC.

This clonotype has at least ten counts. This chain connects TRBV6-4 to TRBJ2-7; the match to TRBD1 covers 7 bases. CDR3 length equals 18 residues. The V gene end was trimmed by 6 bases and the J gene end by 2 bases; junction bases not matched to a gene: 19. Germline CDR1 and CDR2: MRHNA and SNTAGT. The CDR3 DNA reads TGTGCCAGCAGGGACGTAAGGGGGCGCATTCCTCAAACCTACGAGCAGTACTTC. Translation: CASRDVRGRIPQTYEQYF.

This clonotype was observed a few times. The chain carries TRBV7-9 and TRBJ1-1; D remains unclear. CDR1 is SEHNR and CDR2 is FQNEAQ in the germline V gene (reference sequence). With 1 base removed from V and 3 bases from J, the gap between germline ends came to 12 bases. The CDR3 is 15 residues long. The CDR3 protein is CASSLGEGMDTEAFF. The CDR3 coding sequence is TGTGCCAGCAGCTTAGGCGAGGGTATGGACACTGAAGCTTTCTTT.

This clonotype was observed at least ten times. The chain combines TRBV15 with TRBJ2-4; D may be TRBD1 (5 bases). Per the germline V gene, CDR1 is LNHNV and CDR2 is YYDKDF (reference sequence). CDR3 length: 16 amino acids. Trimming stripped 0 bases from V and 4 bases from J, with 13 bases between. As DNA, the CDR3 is TGTGCCACCAGCAGAGATTCAGGGTCTGATAAAAACATTCAGTACTTC. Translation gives CATSRDSGSDKNIQYF.

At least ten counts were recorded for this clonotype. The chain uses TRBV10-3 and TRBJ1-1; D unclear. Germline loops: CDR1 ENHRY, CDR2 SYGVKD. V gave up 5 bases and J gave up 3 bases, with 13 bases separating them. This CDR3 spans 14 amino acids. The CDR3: CAISPEPLDTEAFF. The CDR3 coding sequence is TGTGCCATCAGTCCAGAACCTTTGGACACTGAAGCTTTCTTT.

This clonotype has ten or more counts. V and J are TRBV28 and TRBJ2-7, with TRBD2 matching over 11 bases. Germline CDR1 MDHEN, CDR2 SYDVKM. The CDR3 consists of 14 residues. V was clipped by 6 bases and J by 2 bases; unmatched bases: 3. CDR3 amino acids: CASRGLAETYEQYF. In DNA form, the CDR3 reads TGTGCCAGCAGGGGACTAGCGGAGACCTACGAGCAGTACTTC.

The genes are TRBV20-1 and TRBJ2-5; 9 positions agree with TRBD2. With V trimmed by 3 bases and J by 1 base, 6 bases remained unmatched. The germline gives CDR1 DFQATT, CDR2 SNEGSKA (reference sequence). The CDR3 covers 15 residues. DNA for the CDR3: TGCAGTGCTAGCGATAGCGGGGGTGGCCAAGAGACCCAGTACTTC. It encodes CSASDSGGGQETQYF.

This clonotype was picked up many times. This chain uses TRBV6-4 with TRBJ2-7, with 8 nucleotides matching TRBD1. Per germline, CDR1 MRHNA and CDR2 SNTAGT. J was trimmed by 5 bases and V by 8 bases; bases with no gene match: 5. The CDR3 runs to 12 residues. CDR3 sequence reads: CASGQGGDEQYF. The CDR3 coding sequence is TGTGCCAGCGGACAGGGTGGTGACGAGCAGTACTTC.

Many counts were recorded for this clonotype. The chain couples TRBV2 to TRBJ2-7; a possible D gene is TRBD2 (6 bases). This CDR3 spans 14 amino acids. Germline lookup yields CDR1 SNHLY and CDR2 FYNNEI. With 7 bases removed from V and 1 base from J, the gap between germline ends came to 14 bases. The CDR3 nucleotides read TGTGCCAGCACTGGCGGGATGGCATCCTACGAGCAGTACTTC. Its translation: CASTGGMASYEQYF.

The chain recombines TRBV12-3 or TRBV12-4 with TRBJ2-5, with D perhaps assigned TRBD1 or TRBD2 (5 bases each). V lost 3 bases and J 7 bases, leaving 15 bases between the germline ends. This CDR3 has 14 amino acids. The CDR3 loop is CASSFRGRIGTQYF. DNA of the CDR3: TGTGCCAGCAGTTTTAGGGGACGTATTGGGACCCAGTACTTC.

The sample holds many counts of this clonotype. This chain's CDR3 is CASSINAGGLETQYF. The CDR3 nucleotides read TGTGCCAGTAGTATAAATGCGGGAGGGTTAGAGACCCAGTACTTC. V and J are TRBV19 and TRBJ2-5; 9 positions agree with TRBD2. Germline V gives CDR1 LNHDA, CDR2 SQIVND (reference sequence). The CDR3 sequence is 15 residues long. Germline trimming cut 2 bases from V and 4 bases from J; bases unmatched to any gene: 5.

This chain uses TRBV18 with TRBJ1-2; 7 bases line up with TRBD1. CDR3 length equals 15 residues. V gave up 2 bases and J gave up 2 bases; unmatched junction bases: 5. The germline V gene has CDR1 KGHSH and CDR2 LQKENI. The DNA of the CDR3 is TGTGCCAGCTCACCAGGACGACAGGGAAACTATGGCTACACCTTC. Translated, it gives CASSPGRQGNYGYTF. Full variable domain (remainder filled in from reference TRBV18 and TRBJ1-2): NAGVMQNPRHLVRRRGQEARLRCSPMKGHSHVYWYRQLPEEGLKFMVYLQKENIIDESGMPKERFSAEFPKEGPSILRIQQVVRGDSAAYFCASSPGRQGNYGYTFGSGTRLTVV.